This T cell receptor (beta chain) stems from a study of CD8+CD57+ T cells in acquired aplastic anemia. Study at large: Sorted CD4+ plus CD8+ cells gave DNA averaging around 3.2 ug.

This clonotype was recorded many times. The antigen is unknown. Study results and limitations: A set of approximately 29 CD8+ CDR3 sequences was shared between patients and controls, and these sequences appeared highly expressed in patients.

Trimming removed 1 base from V and 3 bases from J, with 4 bases in between. Germline V gene data show CDR1 as SEHNR and CDR2 as FQNEAQ (reference sequence). This CDR3 region has 12 residues. Profiling that covered TCR beta VDJ and CDR3 relied on genomic DNA as its template. TCRdb used MiXCR to reprocess the reads, holding one entry per CDR3 protein. The sample includes fewer than 200,000 distinct CDR3 sequences, less than 50% of them seen just once. Individuals selected for sequencing had exhibited CD8+CD57+ cell expansion on flow cytometry. In all patients, the disease was severe acquired aplastic anemia.

The sequencing input was sorted CD4+, CD8+, or CD8+CD57+ T cells (not recorded which) from PBMCs. The chain is built from TRBV7-9 and TRBJ2-7; D ambiguous. This clonotype originated in a human donor with aplastic anemia. The CDR3 loop reads CASSLEFYEQYF. CDR3 sequence (DNA): TGTGCCAGCAGCTTAGAGTTCTACGAGCAGTACTTC.